This T cell receptor beta chain was captured by sequencing in a study of T cell repertoires in cytomegalovirus infection. TCRdb re-derived calls from the reads in MiXCR, one entry per CDR3 protein. The sample gives fewer than 200,000 distinct CDR3 sequences, roughly 22% of which show up once; under 30% is in the top ten. This clonotype was observed a handful of times. Its target is unknown. Regarding the study as a whole: The ex vivo response showed dominance by HLA-C-restricted CMV-specific TCR beta clonotypes.

Germline CDR1 and CDR2: LGHNA and YSLEER. The ends lost 3 bases at V and 6 bases at J; junction bases unmatched: 1. This CDR3 contains 14 residues. The clonotype comes from a human donor in good health (CMV status not recorded). Some clones in this sample may be carry-over from other donors' samples. V gene TRBV4-3 combines with J gene TRBJ2-2, with 10 bases lining up with TRBD1. Sequencing used CD8+ T cells from cultured PBMCs, obtained from culture after CMV antigen stimulation. CDR3 in amino acids: CASSHGTGAGELFF. The CDR3 DNA reads TGCGCCAGCAGCCACGGGACAGGGGCCGGGGAGCTGTTTTTT.